This TCR beta chain was recovered during a study of blood T cell repertoires in COVID-19. Study at large: Sites in the United States, Italy and Spain provided acute and convalescent COVID-19 samples. The cDNA or gDNA used as material had been derived from T cells, B-cell-depleted T cells, or PBMCs.

As processed by the authors: Reference gene primer amplification gave nucleated cell count estimates. Data came from immunoSEQ multiplex PCR; TCRdb stores just in-frame clones and leaves some out. Clonal size and the V and J genes are those of that table, whereas D and trimming came from the DNA. The sample holds about 240,000 clones, 82% seen once. This clone appeared a single time. Germline loops: CDR1 MNHEY, CDR2 SVGAGI. With 0 bases removed from V and 5 bases from J, the gap between germline ends came to 10 bases. This CDR3 has 14 amino acids. The gene calls are TRBV6-5 and TRBJ1-1; D is ambiguous. The sample comprised peripheral blood. The receptor was isolated from a woman in her seventies with acute or convalescent COVID-19. The CDR3 protein is CASSYSTPGTEAFF. The CDR3 coding sequence is TGTGCCAGCAGTTACTCGACACCGGGGACTGAAGCTTTCTTT.